This T cell receptor (beta chain) was documented in a study of cytomegalovirus exposure and HLA in healthy donors. Study information: Caucasian-associated ancestry cluster membership applied to about four fifths of some 400 genotyped donors. Study-wide points: The study dropped some indistinguishable V segments, TRBV6-2 and TRBV6-3 among them.

Both 60 Vbeta primers and 13 Jbeta primers went into the PCR. TCRdb's table, derived via immunoSEQ multiplex PCR, lists solely in-frame clones and lacks some. The table has 150,000 to 200,000 clones, 76% seen once. V gave up 2 bases and J gave up 4 bases, with 11 bases separating them. This CDR3 is built from 15 residues. The germline V gene has CDR1 MNHEY and CDR2 SVGAGI. A word on this clone: The target antigen is unknown.

The chain carries TRBV6-5 and TRBJ2-2; no reliable D call. The source material was PBMCs. The source of this sequence is a woman aged 25 to 45 in good health and CMV-seropositive. The CDR3 sequence: CASSYRAHGTGELFF. CDR3 coding DNA: TGTGCCAGCAGTTACCGAGCCCATGGCACCGGGGAGCTGTTTTTT.